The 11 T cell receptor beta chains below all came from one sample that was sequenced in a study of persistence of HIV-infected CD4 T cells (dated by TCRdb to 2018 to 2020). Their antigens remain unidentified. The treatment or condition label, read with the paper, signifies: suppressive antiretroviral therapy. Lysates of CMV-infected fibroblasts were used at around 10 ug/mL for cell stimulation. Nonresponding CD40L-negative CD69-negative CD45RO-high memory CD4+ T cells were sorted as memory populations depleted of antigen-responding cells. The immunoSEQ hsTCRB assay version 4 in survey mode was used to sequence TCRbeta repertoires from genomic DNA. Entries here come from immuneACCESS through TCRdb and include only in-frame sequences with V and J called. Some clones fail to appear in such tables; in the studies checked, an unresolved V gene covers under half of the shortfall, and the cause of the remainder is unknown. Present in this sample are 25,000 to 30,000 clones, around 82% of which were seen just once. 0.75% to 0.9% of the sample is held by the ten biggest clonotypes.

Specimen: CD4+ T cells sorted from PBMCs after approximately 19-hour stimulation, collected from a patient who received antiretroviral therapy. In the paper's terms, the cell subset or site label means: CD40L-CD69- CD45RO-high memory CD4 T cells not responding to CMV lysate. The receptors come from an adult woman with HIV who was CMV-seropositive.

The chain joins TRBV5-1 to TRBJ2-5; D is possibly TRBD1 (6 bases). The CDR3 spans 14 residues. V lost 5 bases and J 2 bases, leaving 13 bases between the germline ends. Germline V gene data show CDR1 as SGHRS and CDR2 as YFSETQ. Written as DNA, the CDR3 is TGCGCCAGCAGAGGCCGGACAGCTCAAGAGACCCAGTACTTC. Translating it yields CASRGRTAQETQYF.

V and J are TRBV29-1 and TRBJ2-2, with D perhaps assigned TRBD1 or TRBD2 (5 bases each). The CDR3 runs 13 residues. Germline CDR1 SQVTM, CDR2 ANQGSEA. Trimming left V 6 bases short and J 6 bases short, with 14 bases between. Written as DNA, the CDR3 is TGCAGCGTCCGGGACGGACGATCCGGGGAGCTGTTTTTT. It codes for CSVRDGRSGELFF.

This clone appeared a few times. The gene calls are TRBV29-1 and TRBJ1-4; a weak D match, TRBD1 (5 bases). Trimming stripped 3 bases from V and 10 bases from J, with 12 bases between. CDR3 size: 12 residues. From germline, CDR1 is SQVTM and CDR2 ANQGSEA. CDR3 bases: TGCAGCGTTGACGGCCAGGGAGGAAAACTGTTTTTT. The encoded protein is CSVDGQGGKLFF.

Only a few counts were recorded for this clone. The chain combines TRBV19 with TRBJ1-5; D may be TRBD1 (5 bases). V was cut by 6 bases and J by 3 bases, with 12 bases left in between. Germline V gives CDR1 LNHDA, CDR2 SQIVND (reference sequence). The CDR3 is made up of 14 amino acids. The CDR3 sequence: CASSPGRINQPQHF. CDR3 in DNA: TGTGCCAGTAGCCCGGGACGGATCAATCAGCCCCAGCATTTT.

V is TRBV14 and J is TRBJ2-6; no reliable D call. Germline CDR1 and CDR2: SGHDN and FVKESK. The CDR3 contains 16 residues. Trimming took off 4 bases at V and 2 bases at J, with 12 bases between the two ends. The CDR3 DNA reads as TGTGCCAGCAGCCCCCGGGCAGGAACTGGGGCCAACGTCCTGACTTTC. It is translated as CASSPRAGTGANVLTF.

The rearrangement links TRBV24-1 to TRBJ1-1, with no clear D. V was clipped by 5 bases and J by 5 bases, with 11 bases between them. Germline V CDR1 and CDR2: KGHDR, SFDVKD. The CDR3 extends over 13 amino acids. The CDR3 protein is CATSGGAGTEAFF. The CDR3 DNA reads TGTGCCACCAGTGGAGGCGCGGGTACTGAAGCTTTCTTT.

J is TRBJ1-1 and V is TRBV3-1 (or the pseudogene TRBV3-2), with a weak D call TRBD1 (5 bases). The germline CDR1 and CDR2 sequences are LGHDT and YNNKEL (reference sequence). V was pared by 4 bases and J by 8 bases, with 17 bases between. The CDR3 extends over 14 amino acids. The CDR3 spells CASSLKGALFEAFF. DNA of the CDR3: TGTGCCAGCAGCCTTAAAGGGGCCCTTTTCGAAGCTTTCTTT.

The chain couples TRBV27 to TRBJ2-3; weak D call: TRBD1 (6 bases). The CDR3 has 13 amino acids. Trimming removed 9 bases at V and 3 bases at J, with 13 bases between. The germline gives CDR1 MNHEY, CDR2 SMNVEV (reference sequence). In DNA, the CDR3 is TGTGCCAGTAAGATAACAGGGACAGATACGCAGTATTTT. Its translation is CASKITGTDTQYF.

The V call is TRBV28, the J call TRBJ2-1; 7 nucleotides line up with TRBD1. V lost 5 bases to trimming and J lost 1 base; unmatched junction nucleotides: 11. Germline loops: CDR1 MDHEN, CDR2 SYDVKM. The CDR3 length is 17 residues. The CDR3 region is CASSPDIGQVSYNEQFF. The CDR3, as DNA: TGTGCCAGCAGTCCCGACATAGGACAGGTATCCTACAATGAGCAGTTCTTC.

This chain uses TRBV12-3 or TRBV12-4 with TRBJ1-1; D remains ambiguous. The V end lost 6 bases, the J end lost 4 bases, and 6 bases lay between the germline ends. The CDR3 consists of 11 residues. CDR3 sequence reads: CASSRFTEAFF. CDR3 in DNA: TGTGCCAGCAGCCGATTCACTGAAGCTTTCTTT.

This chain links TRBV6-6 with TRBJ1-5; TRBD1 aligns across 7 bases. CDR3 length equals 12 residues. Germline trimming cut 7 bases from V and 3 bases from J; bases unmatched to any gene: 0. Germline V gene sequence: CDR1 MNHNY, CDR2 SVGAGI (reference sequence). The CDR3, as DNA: TGTGCCAGCAAGGGGGCCAATCAGCCCCAGCATTTT. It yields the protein CASKGANQPQHF.